Each of the 24 T cell receptor beta chains below was sequenced from the same sample in a study of cytomegalovirus exposure and HLA in healthy donors. This table comes from immunoSEQ multiplex PCR, and its TCRdb copy is limited to in-frame clones, with some not included. The profile shows 200,000 to 250,000 clones, 87% of them singletons. The sample taken for sequencing was PBMCs. Receptors originate from a young woman in good health and CMV-seropositive.

This chain links TRBV14 with TRBJ2-2; TRBD1 agrees at 9 bases. The V segment lost 4 bases and the J segment 5 bases; nucleotides outside the gene matches: 8. This CDR3 comprises 16 residues. In germline, CDR1 is SGHDN, CDR2 FVKESK. CDR3 sequence reads: CASSPSNRGLTGELFF. CDR3 DNA sequence: TGTGCCAGCAGCCCCTCCAACAGGGGGCTAACCGGGGAGCTGTTTTTT.

The J gene is TRBJ2-3, the V gene TRBV11-3; the D is unclear. The V end lost 4 bases, the J end lost 5 bases, and 13 bases lay between the germline ends. CDR1 SGHNT and CDR2 YENEEA come from the germline V gene. The CDR3 contains 14 residues. As DNA, the CDR3 is TGTGCCAGCAGCTCCCATTTTTCGGGAGATACGCAGTATTTT. Amino acid sequence: CASSSHFSGDTQYF. Based on the CDR3 plus reference TRBV11-3 and TRBJ2-3, the full variable domain is EAGVVQSPRYKIIEKKQPVAFWCNPISGHNTLYWYLQNLGQGPELLIRYENEEAVDDSQLPKDRFSAERLKGVDSTLKIQPAELGDSAVYLCASSSHFSGDTQYFGPGTRLTVL.

This clone was seen more than once but under ten times. The CDR3 sequence is CASSSNAGSNQPQHF. CDR3 DNA sequence: TGTGCCAGTAGTTCCAATGCCGGGAGCAATCAGCCCCAGCATTTT. J is TRBJ1-5 and V is TRBV19, with D hard to call. The CDR3 has 15 residues. Trimming took off 5 bases at V and 1 base at J, with 12 bases between the two ends. Germline lookup yields CDR1 LNHDA and CDR2 SQIVND (reference sequence).

V is TRBV10-3 and J is TRBJ2-7, with a tentative D call TRBD1 (6 bases). The CDR3 consists of 13 residues. Trimming took 6 bases from V and 4 from J, leaving 13 bases between them. The germline CDR1 and CDR2 sequences are ENHRY and SYGVKD. The CDR3 DNA follows: TGTGCCATCAGGCCGGGACAACTTTACGAGCAGTACTTC. Translated: CAIRPGQLYEQYF.

V usage is TRBV9 and J usage is TRBJ2-1; 12 bases map to TRBD2. CDR1 and CDR2 (germline): SGDLS, YYNGEE. The CDR3 extends over 16 amino acids. The V and J ends lost 1 base and 9 bases, in that order; junction bases with no gene match: 8. The CDR3 DNA sequence: TGTGCCAGCAGCGTATCGACTAGCGGGAGTTTGAGTGAGCAGTTCTTC. Its protein is CASSVSTSGSLSEQFF.

The V and J genes are TRBV25-1 and TRBJ2-1; D uncertain. CDR1 and CDR2 (germline): MGHDK, SYGVNS. This CDR3 has 13 amino acids. V was pared by 1 base and J by 8 bases, with 9 bases between. The DNA of the CDR3 is TGTGCCAGCAGTGAATTGAGTTCGGATGAGCAGTTCTTC. Its protein is CASSELSSDEQFF.

The chain links TRBV7-7 to TRBJ1-5; D may be TRBD1 (5 bases). Germline CDR1 reads SSHAT; CDR2 reads FNYEAQ (reference sequence). V lost 8 bases and J lost 7, with 15 bases in between. This CDR3 contains 13 residues. CDR3 loop: CASQAGERQPQHF. For the CDR3, the DNA is TGTGCCAGCCAGGCGGGGGAAAGACAGCCCCAGCATTTT. The variable domain in full, completed from reference TRBV7-7 and TRBJ1-5, reads GAGVSQSPRYKVTKRGQDVTLRCDPISSHATLYWYQQALGQGPEFLTYFNYEAQPDKSGLPSDRFSAERPEGSISTLTIQRTEQRDSAMYRCASQAGERQPQHFGDGTRLSIL.

V gene TRBV9 combines with J gene TRBJ2-1; D not resolved. This CDR3 is 15 amino acids long. Trimming stripped 3 bases from V and 8 bases from J, with 18 bases between. Germline loops: CDR1 SGDLS, CDR2 YYNGEE. CDR3 residues: CASSGTPFLGDEQFF. The CDR3 bases are TGTGCCAGCAGCGGAACCCCTTTTTTGGGCGATGAGCAGTTCTTC.

This chain connects TRBV4-1 to TRBJ2-5, with TRBD2 identical over 7 bases. The CDR3 contains 15 residues. CDR1 is MGHRA and CDR2 is YSYEKL in the germline V gene. The trim removed 5 bases at V and 5 bases at J, leaving 11 bases unmatched. CDR3 region: CASSTREARRETQYF. In DNA, the CDR3 is TGCGCCAGCAGCACCCGGGAGGCACGTAGGGAGACCCAGTACTTC.

V usage is TRBV27 and J usage is TRBJ2-7; 8 bases are shared with TRBD2. CDR3 length equals 15 residues. With 8 bases clipped from V and 3 bases from J, the junction kept 12 bases outside the gene matches. Germline V CDR1 and CDR2: MNHEY, SMNVEV (reference sequence). The CDR3 DNA follows: TGTGCCAGCGCTCGGCGGGCGGGAGGTTACTACGAGCAGTACTTC. This gives the protein CASARRAGGYYEQYF.

V is TRBV2 and J is TRBJ1-2; D might be TRBD1 (6 bases). CDR1 and CDR2 from the germline V gene are SNHLY and FYNNEI. Trimming removed 8 bases from V and 4 bases from J, with 20 bases in between. This CDR3 is built from 15 residues. The CDR3 reads CASVPQGGDGYGYTF. CDR3 DNA: TGTGCCAGCGTGCCACAAGGGGGAGACGGCTATGGCTACACCTTC.

The chain carries TRBV11-3 and TRBJ2-2, with 7 bases identical to TRBD1. The CDR3 contains 13 residues. Trimming took 5 bases from V and 6 from J; bases not matched to a gene: 3. Germline lookup yields CDR1 SGHNT and CDR2 YENEEA. CDR3 region: CASSTQGAGELFF. The CDR3 coding sequence is TGTGCCAGCAGCACCCAGGGGGCCGGGGAGCTGTTTTTT.

The J gene is TRBJ2-5, the V gene TRBV2; TRBD2 agrees at 12 bases. Unmatched junction bases numbered 12, after V lost 9 bases and J lost 4 bases. The CDR3 contains 16 residues. Looked up from germline, CDR1 is SNHLY and CDR2 is FYNNEI. The CDR3 protein is CASSLLAGGMAETQYF. The DNA of the CDR3 is TGTGCCAGTAGCTTACTAGCGGGAGGAATGGCAGAGACCCAGTACTTC.

The chain joins TRBV9 to TRBJ1-4, with TRBD1 identical over 7 bases. Germline CDR1 reads SGDLS; CDR2 reads YYNGEE. The CDR3 is 15 residues long. The ends lost 0 bases at V and 7 bases at J; junction bases unmatched: 6. The CDR3 region is CASSVGAGTVEKLFF. The DNA of the CDR3 is TGTGCCAGCAGCGTAGGGGCCGGGACAGTTGAAAAACTGTTTTTT.

V and J are TRBV29-1 and TRBJ2-7; the D gene is possibly TRBD1 (6 bases). The germline V gene has CDR1 SQVTM and CDR2 ANQGSEA. The CDR3 extends over 13 amino acids. V shed 2 bases and J shed 2 bases, with 10 bases lying between them. In DNA, the CDR3 is TGCAGCGTTGAATACAGGGAGCCCTACGAGCAGTACTTC. It yields the protein CSVEYREPYEQYF.

The chain links TRBV5-6 to TRBJ2-5; D not certain. Germline V gene data show CDR1 as SGHDT and CDR2 as YYEEEE. V lost 4 bases, J lost 3 bases, and 16 bases lay in between. This CDR3 is built from 15 residues. DNA of the CDR3: TGTGCCAGCAGCCCCTTTGCGGCCGGAGAAGAGACCCAGTACTTC. This codes for CASSPFAAGEETQYF.

The chain links TRBV25-1 to TRBJ2-7; D gene uncertain. This CDR3 has 12 amino acids. The germline gives CDR1 MGHDK, CDR2 SYGVNS. The germline V and J ends were trimmed by 3 bases and 0 bases, with 3 bases remaining between them. In DNA, the CDR3 is TGTGCCAGCAGTGAGAGCTCCTACGAGCAGTACTTC. This gives the protein CASSESSYEQYF.

V and J are TRBV28 and TRBJ2-7, with a tentative D call TRBD1 (6 bases). The CDR3 consists of 14 residues. CDR1 is MDHEN, CDR2 SYDVKM, per germline. Trimming shortened V by 4 bases and J by 3 bases, and 13 bases separated the two germline ends. The CDR3 loop is CASSSGQILYEQYF. As DNA, the CDR3 is TGTGCCAGCAGTTCCGGACAGATCCTCTACGAGCAGTACTTC.

V and J are TRBV10-2 and TRBJ2-1; 9 nucleotides line up with TRBD2. V trimming: 6 bases; J trimming: 2 bases; junction bases outside the gene matches: 5. CDR1 is WSHSY, CDR2 SAAADI, per germline. The CDR3 extends over 15 amino acids. CDR3 nucleotide sequence: TGCGCCAGCAGACTAGCGGGTTTCCCCTACAATGAGCAGTTCTTC. Translating it yields CASRLAGFPYNEQFF.

The chain combines TRBV27 with TRBJ2-1, with 9 positions matching TRBD1. Germline CDR1 and CDR2: MNHEY and SMNVEV (reference sequence). The CDR3 length is 16 residues. With 2 bases clipped from V and 11 bases from J, the junction kept 13 bases outside the gene matches. CDR3: CASSLRGTGTAQQQFF. For the CDR3, the DNA is TGTGCCAGCAGTTTAAGGGGGACAGGGACGGCCCAACAGCAGTTCTTC.

The chain is built from TRBV5-4 and TRBJ1-3, with no clear D. From germline, CDR1 is SGHNT and CDR2 YYREEE (reference sequence). Trimming took 4 bases from V and 1 from J, leaving 9 bases between them. The CDR3 runs 14 residues. The CDR3 region is CASSPKESGNTIYF. In nucleotides, the CDR3 is TGTGCCAGCAGCCCTAAGGAGTCTGGAAACACCATATATTTT. Full variable domain (rest looked up from reference TRBV5-4 and TRBJ1-3): ETGVTQSPTHLIKTRGQQVTLRCSSQSGHNTVSWYQQALGQGPQFIFQYYREEENGRGNFPPRFSGLQFPNYSSELNVNALELDDSALYLCASSPKESGNTIYFGEGSWLTVV.

The rearrangement links TRBV18 to TRBJ2-1; TRBD1 might be the D (5 bases). The V and J ends lost 3 bases and 10 bases respectively, with 13 bases between them. The CDR3 extends over 13 amino acids. The germline CDR1 and CDR2 sequences are KGHSH and LQKENI. The CDR3 DNA is TGTGCCAGCTCACCTAGGTCCCCAGGGGAGCAGTTCTTC. This gives the protein CASSPRSPGEQFF.

The V call is TRBV2, the J call TRBJ2-3; 9 bases align to TRBD1. Germline trimming cut 6 bases from V and 0 bases from J; bases unmatched to any gene: 4. Germline CDR1 and CDR2: SNHLY and FYNNEI. This CDR3 spans 15 amino acids. CDR3 nucleotides: TGTGCCAGCAGAAGGGACAGGGTGAGCACAGATACGCAGTATTTT. As protein: CASRRDRVSTDTQYF.

The chain couples TRBV6-5 to TRBJ1-1, with 8 nucleotides matching TRBD1. V trimming: 4 bases; J trimming: 6 bases; junction bases outside the gene matches: 4. This CDR3 region has 13 residues. From germline, CDR1 is MNHEY and CDR2 SVGAGI. CDR3: CASSFRGLAEAFF. CDR3 DNA: TGTGCCAGCAGTTTCAGGGGGCTGGCTGAAGCTTTCTTT.